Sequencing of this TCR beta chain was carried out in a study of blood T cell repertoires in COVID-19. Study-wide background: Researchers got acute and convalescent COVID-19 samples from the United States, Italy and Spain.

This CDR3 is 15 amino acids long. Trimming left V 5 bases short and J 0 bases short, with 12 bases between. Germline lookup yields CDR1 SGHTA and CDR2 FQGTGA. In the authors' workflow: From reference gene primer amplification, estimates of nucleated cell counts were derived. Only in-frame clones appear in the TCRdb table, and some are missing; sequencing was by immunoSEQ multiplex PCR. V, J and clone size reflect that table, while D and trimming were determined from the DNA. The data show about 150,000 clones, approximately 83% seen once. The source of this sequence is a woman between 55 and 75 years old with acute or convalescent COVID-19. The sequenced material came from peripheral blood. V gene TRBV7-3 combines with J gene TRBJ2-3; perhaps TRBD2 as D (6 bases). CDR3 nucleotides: TGTGCCAGCAGCCCAGAGGGGACTAGCACAGATACGCAGTATTTT. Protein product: CASSPEGTSTDTQYF.